This entry lists 31 T cell receptor beta chains sequenced from one sample in a study of control samples from healthy donors and cancer patients. Data came from immunoSEQ multiplex PCR; TCRdb stores just in-frame clones and leaves some out. The sample lists roughly 370,000 clones; around 90% were seen once. The material sequenced was PBMCs. The receptors shown here come from a middle-aged man with head and neck cancer.

The rearrangement uses TRBV7-3 and TRBJ2-3; D is unclear. Per the germline V gene, CDR1 is SGHTA and CDR2 is FQGTGA. The length of the CDR3 is 18 residues. V lost 2 bases and J 6 bases, leaving 24 bases between the germline ends. CDR3 sequence reads: CASSLGESTRPYGDTQYF. Written as DNA, the CDR3 is TGTGCCAGCAGCTTAGGGGAAAGCACGCGACCTTACGGGGATACGCAGTATTTT.

The J gene is TRBJ1-5, the V gene TRBV20-1, with D hard to call. The CDR3 runs 10 residues. Trimming took 6 bases from V and 7 from J, leaving 7 bases between them. The germline V gene encodes CDR1 DFQATT and CDR2 SNEGSKA (reference sequence). CDR3 bases: TGCAGTGCCGGGCTCCAGCCCCAGCATTTT. Its translation: CSAGLQPQHF.

This clone was observed a single time. V usage is TRBV5-1 and J usage is TRBJ2-5, with D unclear. V dropped 7 bases and J dropped 3 bases, with 13 bases sitting between them. Germline CDR1 reads SGHRS; CDR2 reads YFSETQ. This CDR3 is 13 amino acids long. Written as DNA, the CDR3 is TGCGCCAGCGCGAGGTCGGTTGAAGAGACCCAGTACTTC. This gives the protein CASARSVEETQYF.

The gene calls are TRBV11-2 and TRBJ2-7; the match to TRBD1 covers 8 bases. Germline lookup yields CDR1 SGHAT and CDR2 FQNNGV. The CDR3 is 15 residues long. V gave up 4 bases and J gave up 0 bases; unmatched junction bases: 5. CDR3 protein: CASSSTTGGSYEQYF. The CDR3 DNA sequence: TGTGCCAGCAGCTCCACTACAGGGGGCTCCTACGAGCAGTACTTC. The complete variable domain, with remaining parts taken from reference TRBV11-2 and TRBJ2-7, reads EAGVAQSPRYKIIEKRQSVAFWCNPISGHATLYWYQQILGQGPKLLIQFQNNGVVDDSQLPKDRFSAERLKGVDSTLKIQPAKLEDSAVYLCASSSTTGGSYEQYFGPGTRLTVT.

This clone was observed once. The chain employs TRBV30 and TRBJ1-1; D is undetermined. CDR3 length: 9 amino acids. V was shortened by 5 bases and J by 9 bases, with 7 bases between the two germline ends. The germline V gene encodes CDR1 GTSNPN and CDR2 SVGIG (reference sequence). CDR3 residues: CAWGDKAFF. For the CDR3, the DNA is TGTGCCTGGGGGGATAAAGCTTTCTTT.

The V call is TRBV19, the J call TRBJ1-5; D may be TRBD1 (5 bases). Trimming stripped 4 bases from V and 2 bases from J, with 12 bases between. The CDR3 covers 15 residues. The germline V gene encodes CDR1 LNHDA and CDR2 SQIVND (reference sequence). CDR3 sequence reads: CASSRDRGGNQPQHF. The CDR3 DNA follows: TGTGCCAGTAGTAGGGACCGCGGAGGCAATCAGCCCCAGCATTTT.

The chain joins TRBV15 to TRBJ2-3; 7 bases line up with TRBD1. This CDR3 is built from 15 residues. Germline lookup yields CDR1 LNHNV and CDR2 YYDKDF (reference sequence). With 0 bases clipped from V and 4 bases from J, the junction kept 4 bases outside the gene matches. The CDR3 protein is CATSRDRGRPDTQYF. The CDR3 bases are TGTGCCACCAGCAGAGATAGGGGGCGGCCAGATACGCAGTATTTT.

J is TRBJ1-1 and V is TRBV18; 11 nucleotides agree with TRBD1. Trimming removed 6 bases from V and 0 bases from J; junction bases left unmatched: 3. The CDR3 length is 15 residues. In germline, CDR1 is KGHSH, CDR2 LQKENI. The CDR3 region has the DNA TGTGCCAGCTCCCTGGGACAGGGGGTGAACACTGAAGCTTTCTTT. Translation: CASSLGQGVNTEAFF.

The chain uses TRBV5-6 and TRBJ2-5; 15 positions agree with TRBD2. CDR3 length equals 19 residues. Per the germline V gene, CDR1 is SGHDT and CDR2 is YYEEEE. J gave up 2 bases and V 1 base, and 9 bases lay outside the gene matches. The DNA for the CDR3 is TGTGCCAGCAGCTTGCTTGGACTAGCGGGAGGGCCTGGACAAGAGACCCAGTACTTC. Translating it yields CASSLLGLAGGPGQETQYF. The whole variable domain, remainder taken from reference TRBV5-6 and TRBJ2-5, is DAGVTQSPTHLIKTRGQQVTLRCSPKSGHDTVSWYQQALGQGPQFIFQYYEEEERQRGNFPDRFSGHQFPNYSSELNVNALLLGDSALYLCASSLLGLAGGPGQETQYFGPGTRLLVL.

The CDR3 loop reads CASSLSSGRVNEQFF. CDR3 DNA: TGTGCCAGCAGTTTATCTAGCGGGAGAGTCAATGAGCAGTTCTTC. The J gene is TRBJ2-1, the V gene TRBV27, with TRBD2 matching over 9 bases. Germline CDR1 reads MNHEY; CDR2 reads SMNVEV (reference sequence). With V trimmed by 0 bases and J by 6 bases, 3 bases remained unmatched. The CDR3 length is 15 residues.

This chain connects TRBV11-2 to TRBJ2-7, with unresolved D. The CDR3 is 15 amino acids. Germline values: CDR1 SGHAT, CDR2 FQNNGV. V lost 5 bases, J lost 0 bases, and 14 bases lay in between. This CDR3 is CASSQQPGSSYEQYF. The DNA for the CDR3 is TGTGCCAGCAGCCAACAACCCGGAAGCTCCTACGAGCAGTACTTC.

The CDR3 region has the DNA TGTGCCAGCAGTTACGCCCCAGGGGGACGTTCACCCCTCCACTTT. Encoded protein: CASSYAPGGRSPLHF. The chain carries TRBV6-6 and TRBJ1-6; 7 bases fit TRBD1. Unmatched junction bases numbered 7, after V lost 2 bases and J lost 9 bases. The germline V gene encodes CDR1 MNHNY and CDR2 SVGAGI (reference sequence). CDR3 length equals 15 residues.

As DNA, the CDR3 is TGTGCCAGCAGTGAAGCTTGGCAGCTGAACACTGAAGCTTTCTTT. This gives the protein CASSEAWQLNTEAFF. V and J are TRBV6-1 and TRBJ1-1; no definite D call. The length of the CDR3 is 15 residues. CDR1 MNHNS and CDR2 SASEGT come from the germline V gene. Trimming took 0 bases from V and 0 from J, leaving 8 bases between them.

CDR3 sequence reads: CASSQDRTGGFSYEQYF. CDR3 coding DNA: TGCGCCAGCAGCCAAGATCGGACGGGAGGATTTTCCTACGAGCAGTACTTC. The rearrangement uses TRBV4-1 and TRBJ2-7, with TRBD2 matching over 7 bases. V was clipped by 0 bases and J by 1 base; unmatched bases: 9. The CDR3 has 17 amino acids. Germline V gene data show CDR1 as MGHRA and CDR2 as YSYEKL.

The V call is TRBV19, the J call TRBJ1-6; TRBD1 agrees at 7 bases. CDR3 length equals 19 residues. Germline CDR1 reads LNHDA; CDR2 reads SQIVND (reference sequence). Trimming removed 5 bases from V and 0 bases from J; junction bases left unmatched: 13. Here the CDR3 reads CASSSQGPRRSSYNSPLHF. The CDR3 region has the DNA TGTGCCAGTAGTTCACAGGGGCCCCGACGCAGCTCCTATAATTCACCCCTCCACTTT. The entire variable domain, with the rest obtained from reference TRBV19 and TRBJ1-6, is as follows: DGGITQSPKYLFRKEGQNVTLSCEQNLNHDAMYWYRQDPGQGLRLIYYSQIVNDFQKGDIAEGYSVSREKKESFPLTVTSAQKNPTAFYLCASSSQGPRRSSYNSPLHFGNGTRLTVT.

This sequence joins TRBV7-2 and TRBJ1-1; TRBD1 agrees at 9 bases. The CDR3 has 16 amino acids. The germline V gene has CDR1 SGHTA and CDR2 FQGNSA. After removal of 1 base from V and 2 bases from J, the junction contained 5 bases not matched to a gene. CDR3 in DNA: TGTGCCAGCAGCTTAGGAGGGACAGGGAGAAACACTGAAGCTTTCTTT. Translated: CASSLGGTGRNTEAFF.

This clone was observed a few times. The chain is built from TRBV7-8 and TRBJ2-7; either TRBD1 or TRBD2 may fit D (5 bases each). Per germline, CDR1 SGHVS and CDR2 FQNEAQ. The CDR3 spans 14 residues. Trimming took off 1 base at V and 4 bases at J, with 11 bases between the two ends. CDR3 sequence (DNA): TGTGCCAGCAGCTTAGAGAGGGGACCATACGAGCAGTACTTC. Translating gives CASSLERGPYEQYF.

V and J are TRBV4-2 and TRBJ1-6, with TRBD1 identical over 9 bases. Losses at the gene ends were 3 bases for V and 3 bases for J; bases not matched to a gene: 3. The CDR3 is 16 residues long. The germline CDR1 and CDR2 sequences are LGHNA and YNFKEQ. CDR3 coding DNA: TGTGCCAGCAGCCAGTCGACAGGGGGCTATAATTCACCCCTCCACTTT. Translated, it gives CASSQSTGGYNSPLHF.

This rearrangement joins TRBV18 to TRBJ2-7, with D hard to call. Germline-derived CDR1 and CDR2 are KGHSH and LQKENI. Between the trimmed V and J ends, which lost 4 bases and 4 bases, there was a span of 5 bases. The CDR3 runs 11 residues. The CDR3 here is CASSQGYEQYF. As DNA, the CDR3 is TGTGCCAGCTCACAAGGTTACGAGCAGTACTTC.

With regard to this clone: The junction differs from germline at one of its ends, possibly a read error. In the same sample, other DNA sequences code for this CDR3. The rearrangement joins TRBV27 to TRBJ1-1; D is uncertain. The germline CDR1 and CDR2 sequences are MNHEY and SMNVEV (reference sequence). The CDR3 is 16 residues long. As DNA, the CDR3 is TGTGCCAGCAGTCGGGGAGAAACGCTCATGAACACTGAAGCCTTCTTT. Its translation is CASSRGETLMNTEAFF.

The genes are TRBV4-2 and TRBJ2-3; 11 bases align to TRBD2. The CDR3 runs to 20 residues. The trim removed 8 bases at V and 3 bases at J, leaving 22 bases unmatched. Germline CDR1 LGHNA, CDR2 YNFKEQ. The chain's CDR3 is CASVSGLGLAGGGGTDTQYF. CDR3 nucleotide sequence: TGTGCCAGCGTTTCAGGACTTGGGCTAGCGGGGGGTGGTGGGACAGATACGCAGTATTTT.

The chain employs TRBV5-6 and TRBJ1-2; 10 bases fit TRBD1. The ends lost 6 bases at V and 8 bases at J; junction bases unmatched: 13. This CDR3 contains 15 residues. The germline gives CDR1 SGHDT, CDR2 YYEEEE. In nucleotides, the CDR3 is TGTGCCAGCACGCCCGGGACAGGGGCGCCGTACGGCTACACCTTC. This translates into CASTPGTGAPYGYTF.

This chain connects TRBV18 to TRBJ2-2; no clear D. Trimming took 3 bases from V and 1 from J, leaving 6 bases between them. Germline-derived CDR1 and CDR2 are KGHSH and LQKENI. The length of the CDR3 is 14 residues. Here the CDR3 DNA reads TGTGCCAGCTCACCGGCAGGGAACACCGGGGAGCTGTTTTTT. Translated: CASSPAGNTGELFF. Together with reference TRBV18 and TRBJ2-2, the CDR3 gives the full variable domain: NAGVMQNPRHLVRRRGQEARLRCSPMKGHSHVYWYRQLPEEGLKFMVYLQKENIIDESGMPKERFSAEFPKEGPSILRIQQVVRGDSAAYFCASSPAGNTGELFFGEGSRLTVL.

The chain joins TRBV6-5 to TRBJ2-1; the match to TRBD2 covers 9 bases. V lost 6 bases to trimming and J lost 2 bases; unmatched junction nucleotides: 2. Germline V gene lookup returns CDR1 MNHEY and CDR2 SVGAGI. The CDR3 length is 14 residues. This CDR3 is CASRGTSPYNEQFF. The CDR3 DNA is TGTGCCAGCAGGGGGACTAGCCCCTACAATGAGCAGTTCTTC.

The chain carries TRBV5-8 and TRBJ2-2; possibly TRBD2 for D (5 bases). This CDR3 comprises 13 residues. The germline gives CDR1 SGHTS, CDR2 YDEGEE. CDR3 nucleotides: TGTGGAGCCCGGGGTGGACCCACCGGGGAGCTGTTTTTT. Amino acids: CGARGGPTGELFF.

The V gene is TRBV9, the J gene TRBJ2-1; D unclear. Germline V gene sequence: CDR1 SGDLS, CDR2 YYNGEE. Trimming left V 0 bases short and J 7 bases short, with 8 bases between. The CDR3 is 13 amino acids. The DNA for the CDR3 is TGTGCCAGCAGCGTAGATTTAGGTAATGAGCAGTTCTTC. It translates to CASSVDLGNEQFF.

The sample holds one count of this clone. The rearrangement joins TRBV5-1 to TRBJ2-2; 9 bases are a match to TRBD1. CDR1 is SGHRS and CDR2 is YFSETQ in the germline V gene. Losses at the gene ends were 4 bases for V and 8 bases for J; bases not matched to a gene: 9. This CDR3 is built from 15 residues. As DNA, the CDR3 is TGCGCCAGCAGCGACCGGGACAGGGTAGTAGGGGAGCTGTTTTTT. Encoded protein: CASSDRDRVVGELFF.

The chain joins TRBV5-6 to TRBJ2-1; 11 bases fit TRBD1. The length of the CDR3 is 15 residues. Germline-derived CDR1 and CDR2 are SGHDT and YYEEEE. The V and J ends lost 4 bases and 5 bases, in that order; junction bases with no gene match: 5. The chain's CDR3 is CASSRDRGYDNEQFF. CDR3 DNA: TGTGCCAGCAGCCGGGACAGGGGGTACGACAATGAGCAGTTCTTC. The whole variable domain, filled in from reference TRBV5-6 and TRBJ2-1, reads DAGVTQSPTHLIKTRGQQVTLRCSPKSGHDTVSWYQQALGQGPQFIFQYYEEEERQRGNFPDRFSGHQFPNYSSELNVNALLLGDSALYLCASSRDRGYDNEQFFGPGTRLTVL.

This chain links TRBV9 with TRBJ2-3; 8 bases map to TRBD2. V lost 0 bases to trimming and J lost 6 bases; unmatched junction nucleotides: 6. CDR3 length: 15 residues. The germline V gene has CDR1 SGDLS and CDR2 YYNGEE. CDR3: CASSVAASGLDTQYF. CDR3 coding DNA: TGTGCCAGCAGCGTAGCGGCTAGCGGGTTGGATACGCAGTATTTT.

This clone appeared once. The chain has TRBV11-2 and TRBJ2-1, with 9 bases lining up with TRBD2. This CDR3 is 16 amino acids long. CDR1 and CDR2 (germline): SGHAT, FQNNGV. With V trimmed by 3 bases and J by 3 bases, 6 bases remained unmatched. The CDR3 nucleotides are TGTGCCAGCAGCTTGATTCTAGCGGGATACTACAATGAGCAGTTCTTC. Amino acids: CASSLILAGYYNEQFF.

This rearrangement joins TRBV5-5 to TRBJ2-5, with 10 nucleotides matching TRBD2. Per the germline V gene, CDR1 is SGHKS and CDR2 is YYEKEE (reference sequence). This CDR3 comprises 16 residues. Trimming cost V 0 bases and J 4 bases; bases outside gene matches: 6. CDR3 sequence (DNA): TGTGCCAGCAGCTTGGAGGCAGCGGGAGGGCGAGAGACCCAGTACTTC. This sequence encodes CASSLEAAGGRETQYF. Based on the CDR3 plus reference TRBV5-5 and TRBJ2-5, the full variable domain is DAGVTQSPTHLIKTRGQQVTLRCSPISGHKSVSWYQQVLGQGPQFIFQYYEKEERGRGNFPDRFSARQFPNYSSELNVNALLLGDSALYLCASSLEAAGGRETQYFGPGTRLLVL.